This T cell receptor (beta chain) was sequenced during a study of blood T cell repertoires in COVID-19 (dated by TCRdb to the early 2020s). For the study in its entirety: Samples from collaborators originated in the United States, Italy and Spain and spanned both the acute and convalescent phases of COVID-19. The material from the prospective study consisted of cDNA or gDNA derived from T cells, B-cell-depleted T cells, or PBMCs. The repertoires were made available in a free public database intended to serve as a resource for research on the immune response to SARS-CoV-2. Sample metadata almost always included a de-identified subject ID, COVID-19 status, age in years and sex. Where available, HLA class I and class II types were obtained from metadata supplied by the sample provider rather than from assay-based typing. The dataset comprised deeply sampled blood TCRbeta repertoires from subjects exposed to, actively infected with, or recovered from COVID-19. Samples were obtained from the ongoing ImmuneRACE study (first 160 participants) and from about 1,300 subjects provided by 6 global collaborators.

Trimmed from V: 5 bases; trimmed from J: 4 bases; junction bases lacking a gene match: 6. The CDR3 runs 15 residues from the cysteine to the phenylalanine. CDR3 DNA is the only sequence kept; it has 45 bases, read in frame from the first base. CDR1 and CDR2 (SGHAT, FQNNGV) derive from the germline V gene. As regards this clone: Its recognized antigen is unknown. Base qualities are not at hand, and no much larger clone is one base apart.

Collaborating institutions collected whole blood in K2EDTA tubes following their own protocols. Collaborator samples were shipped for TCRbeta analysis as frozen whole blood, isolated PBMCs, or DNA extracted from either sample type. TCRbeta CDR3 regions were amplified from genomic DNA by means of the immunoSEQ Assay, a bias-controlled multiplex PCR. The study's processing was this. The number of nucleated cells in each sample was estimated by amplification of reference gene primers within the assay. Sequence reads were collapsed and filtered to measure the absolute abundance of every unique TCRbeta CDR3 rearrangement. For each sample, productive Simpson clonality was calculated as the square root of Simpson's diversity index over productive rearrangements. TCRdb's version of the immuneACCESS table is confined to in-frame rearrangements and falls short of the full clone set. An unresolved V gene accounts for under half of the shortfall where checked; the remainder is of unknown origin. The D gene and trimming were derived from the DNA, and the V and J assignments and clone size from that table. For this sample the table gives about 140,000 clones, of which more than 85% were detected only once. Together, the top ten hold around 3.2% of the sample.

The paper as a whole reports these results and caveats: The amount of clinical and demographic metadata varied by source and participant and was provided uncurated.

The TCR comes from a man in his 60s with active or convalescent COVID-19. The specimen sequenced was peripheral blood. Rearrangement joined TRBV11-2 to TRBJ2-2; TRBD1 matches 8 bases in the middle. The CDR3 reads CASSLSGTGTGELFF. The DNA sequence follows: TGTGCCAGCAGCCTCTCCGGGACAGGCACCGGGGAGCTGTTTTTT. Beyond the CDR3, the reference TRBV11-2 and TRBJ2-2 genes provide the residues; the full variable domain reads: EAGVAQSPRYKIIEKRQSVAFWCNPISGHATLYWYQQILGQGPKLLIQFQNNGVVDDSQLPKDRFSAERLKGVDSTLKIQPAKLEDSAVYLCASSLSGTGTGELFFGEGSRLTVL.